Below, 32 T cell receptor beta chains from the same sample are listed, as sequenced in a study of control samples from healthy donors and cancer patients. Here immunoSEQ multiplex PCR was the method, and the copy in TCRdb shows in-frame clones only, minus some. The sample has 130,000 or so clones; about 89% are singletons. Sequenced input: blood. The source is a man aged 55 to 70 in good health.

The chain employs TRBV9 and TRBJ2-6; D perhaps matches TRBD1 (6 bases). Germline CDR1 SGDLS, CDR2 YYNGEE. CDR3 length: 17 amino acids. Trimming removed 4 bases from V and 0 bases from J, with 14 bases in between. In DNA form, the CDR3 reads TGTGCCAGCAGCATTGGGACACCCAACTCTGGGGCCAACGTCCTGACTTTC. Its protein product is CASSIGTPNSGANVLTF.

The CDR3 spells CASTLGDRVGYTF. The CDR3 bases are TGTGCCAGCACTCTAGGGGACAGGGTAGGCTACACCTTC. The genes are TRBV5-6 and TRBJ1-2; 9 positions match TRBD1. Trimming took 6 bases from V and 8 from J; bases not matched to a gene: 8. The CDR3 has 13 residues. Germline V gene lookup returns CDR1 SGHDT and CDR2 YYEEEE.

The chain recombines TRBV18 with TRBJ1-2; tentative D call: TRBD1 (6 bases). The V end lost 3 bases, the J end lost 3 bases, and 14 bases lay between the germline ends. The CDR3 sequence is 15 residues long. The germline V gene has CDR1 KGHSH and CDR2 LQKENI. As DNA, the CDR3 is TGTGCCAGCTCACCCCAGGGGAGAGCGGACTATGGCTACACCTTC. It is translated as CASSPQGRADYGYTF.

V and J are TRBV28 and TRBJ2-7, with 9 bases aligning to TRBD1. J was trimmed by 3 bases and V by 6 bases; bases with no gene match: 6. CDR1 and CDR2 (germline): MDHEN, SYDVKM. CDR3 size: 14 residues. The DNA of the CDR3 is TGTGCCAGCAGGGTTACAGGGGGCGTCTACGAGCAGTACTTC. This encodes CASRVTGGVYEQYF.

V usage is TRBV3-1 (or the pseudogene TRBV3-2) and J usage is TRBJ2-3, with 13 bases lining up with TRBD2. The germline V gene has CDR1 LGHDT and CDR2 YNNKEL (reference sequence). This CDR3 has 16 amino acids. Losses at the gene ends were 11 bases for V and 2 bases for J; bases not matched to a gene: 10. CDR3 amino acids: CASLLAGGQLTDTQYF. Written as DNA, the CDR3 is TGTGCCTCCTTACTAGCGGGGGGGCAACTCACAGATACGCAGTATTTT.

The gene calls are TRBV7-2 and TRBJ2-3, with TRBD2 identical over 9 bases. Germline-derived CDR1 and CDR2 are SGHTA and FQGNSA. The V segment lost 0 bases and the J segment 2 bases; nucleotides outside the gene matches: 6. The CDR3 totals 17 residues. The CDR3: CASSLAFGGGATDTQYF. CDR3 coding DNA: TGTGCCAGCAGCTTAGCATTCGGCGGGGGGGCCACAGATACGCAGTATTTT. The full variable domain, in which reference TRBV7-2 and TRBJ2-3 provide the parts outside the CDR3, is GAGVSQSPSNKVTEKGKDVELRCDPISGHTALYWYRQSLGQGLEFLIYFQGNSAPDKSGLPSDRFSAERTGGSVSTLTIQRTQQEDSAVYLCASSLAFGGGATDTQYFGPGTRLTVL.

The rearrangement joins TRBV12-3 or TRBV12-4 to TRBJ1-1; D is ambiguous. V gave up 2 bases and J gave up 11 bases, with 12 bases separating them. CDR3 size: 12 residues. The CDR3 loop is CASSLNPPSAFF. The DNA for the CDR3 is TGTGCCAGCAGTTTAAACCCCCCTAGCGCTTTCTTT.

CDR3 sequence reads: CASAILVGRRDTGELFF. The CDR3 DNA sequence: TGTGCCAGCGCTATTCTGGTGGGCCGCCGCGACACCGGGGAGCTGTTTTTT. The chain has TRBV28 and TRBJ2-2; D unclear. This CDR3 region has 17 residues. V lost 8 bases to trimming and J lost 3 bases, with 22 bases between them. CDR1 is MDHEN, CDR2 SYDVKM, per germline.

V gene TRBV18 combines with J gene TRBJ2-1, with TRBD2 as a possible D gene (6 bases). V shed 3 bases and J shed 0 bases, with 12 bases lying between them. CDR1 and CDR2 (germline): KGHSH, LQKENI. CDR3 size: 16 residues. CDR3 nucleotide sequence: TGTGCCAGCTCACCCCTTTCCGGGAGCTCCTACAATGAGCAGTTCTTC. It encodes CASSPLSGSSYNEQFF.

The rearrangement joins TRBV19 to TRBJ1-5; the D is unclear. V lost 1 base to trimming and J lost 4 bases, with 5 bases between them. Germline V gives CDR1 LNHDA, CDR2 SQIVND (reference sequence). The CDR3 has 13 residues. The CDR3 nucleotides read TGTGCCAGTAGTATAGTCGGAAATCAGCCCCAGCATTTT. Protein product: CASSIVGNQPQHF.

J is TRBJ2-7 and V is TRBV7-2; D gene uncertain. Per the germline V gene, CDR1 is SGHTA and CDR2 is FQGNSA. Trimming pared 0 bases from V and 2 bases from J, leaving 8 bases between. CDR3 length equals 14 residues. The CDR3, as DNA: TGTGCCAGCAGCTTAGCCCTTTGGACCTACGAGCAGTACTTC. As protein: CASSLALWTYEQYF.

The chain joins TRBV6-2 or TRBV6-3 to TRBJ1-2; the match to TRBD1 covers 12 bases. With 5 bases clipped from V and 8 bases from J, the junction kept 9 bases outside the gene matches. Per germline, CDR1 MNHEY and CDR2 SVGEGT. This CDR3 is built from 15 residues. The CDR3 spells CASSKSGTGGDGYTF. The CDR3 coding sequence is TGTGCCAGCAGTAAGTCCGGGACAGGGGGCGACGGCTACACCTTC.

J is TRBJ2-2 and V is TRBV7-9; D is ambiguous. The CDR3 consists of 14 residues. The germline V gene has CDR1 SEHNR and CDR2 FQNEAQ (reference sequence). Trimming cost V 1 base and J 4 bases, with 7 bases left between them. For the CDR3, the DNA is TGTGCCAGCAGCTTAGAAATCTCCACCGGGGAGCTGTTTTTT. Translating gives CASSLEISTGELFF.

The chain links TRBV3-1 (or the pseudogene TRBV3-2) to TRBJ1-2, with D tentatively TRBD1 (5 bases). V was pared by 6 bases and J by 4 bases, with 18 bases between. The CDR3 runs 15 residues. Per germline, CDR1 LGHDT and CDR2 YNNKEL (reference sequence). The CDR3 reads CASRLGTAALYGYTF. CDR3 DNA: TGTGCCAGCAGGTTAGGGACTGCGGCCCTCTATGGCTACACCTTC.

Only a few counts were recorded for this clone. V and J are TRBV3-1 (or the pseudogene TRBV3-2) and TRBJ2-5; D is unclear. This CDR3 has 15 residues. The V gene's germline CDR1 is LGHDT and CDR2 YNNKEL (reference sequence). V gave up 0 bases and J gave up 5 bases, with 13 bases separating them. The CDR3 here is CASSQERATWETQYF. The DNA of the CDR3 is TGTGCCAGCAGCCAAGAACGGGCGACTTGGGAGACCCAGTACTTC.

This chain uses TRBV9 with TRBJ2-5; D remains unclear. V was clipped by 2 bases and J by 4 bases, with 9 bases between them. Germline V gene data show CDR1 as SGDLS and CDR2 as YYNGEE. The CDR3 sequence is 13 residues long. This CDR3 reads CASSVRVLETQYF. DNA of the CDR3: TGTGCCAGCAGCGTTCGGGTACTAGAGACCCAGTACTTC.

Points on this clone: Within the sample, other DNA sequences also encode this same CDR3. The chain carries TRBV11-1 and TRBJ2-7, with TRBD2 as a possible D gene (6 bases). V was shortened by 3 bases and J by 1 base, with 10 bases between the two germline ends. The CDR3 is made up of 14 amino acids. CDR1 and CDR2 (germline): SGHAT, FQDESV (reference sequence). Here the CDR3 reads CASSFGGDSYEQYF. CDR3 nucleotide sequence: TGTGCCAGCAGCTTCGGCGGGGATTCCTACGAGCAGTACTTC.

V usage is TRBV28 and J usage is TRBJ1-2; D gene uncertain. Germline V gene data show CDR1 as MDHEN and CDR2 as SYDVKM. Between the trimmed V and J ends, which lost 7 bases and 2 bases, there was a span of 11 bases. The CDR3 runs to 13 residues. The CDR3 region has the DNA TGTGCCAGCACCCCCGGACTGAACTATGGCTACACCTTC. As protein: CASTPGLNYGYTF.

This clone appeared once. The chain links TRBV11-2 to TRBJ1-2, with D unresolved. This CDR3 is built from 12 residues. Deletions cut 0 bases from V and 8 bases from J, with 7 bases between. Germline V gene data show CDR1 as SGHAT and CDR2 as FQNNGV. CDR3 bases: TGTGCCAGCAGCTTAGATCGATCGGGCTACACCTTC. Amino acid sequence: CASSLDRSGYTF.

The gene calls are TRBV5-1 and TRBJ2-7; 8 bases agree with TRBD1. V dropped 0 bases and J dropped 3; count of bases not matched to a gene: 8. Germline values: CDR1 SGHRS, CDR2 YFSETQ. CDR3 length: 16 amino acids. CDR3: CASSLASGTGSYEQYF. In nucleotides, the CDR3 is TGCGCCAGCAGCTTGGCCTCCGGGACAGGAAGCTACGAGCAGTACTTC.

The J gene is TRBJ1-2, the V gene TRBV28; TRBD1 matches 7 bases. Germline lookup yields CDR1 MDHEN and CDR2 SYDVKM. CDR3 size: 14 residues. V lost 6 bases to trimming and J lost 5 bases; unmatched junction nucleotides: 9. The CDR3 DNA reads as TGTGCCAGCAGATCCGGGACAGTGTTTTATGGCTACACCTTC. Translated, it gives CASRSGTVFYGYTF.

This clone has only one observation. This sequence joins TRBV5-6 and TRBJ2-5; TRBD2 is a possible D gene (5 bases). CDR1 and CDR2 from the germline V gene are SGHDT and YYEEEE. The CDR3 spans 13 residues. V lost 7 bases and J lost 6, with 16 bases in between. The CDR3 loop reads CASFAGSLKTQYF. For the CDR3, the DNA is TGTGCCAGCTTCGCGGGCTCGCTAAAGACCCAGTACTTC.

The V call is TRBV6-5, the J call TRBJ2-3, with 13 bases aligning to TRBD2. V lost 11 bases and J lost 2; bases outside the gene matches: 4. The CDR3 length is 14 residues. Germline CDR1 MNHEY, CDR2 SVGAGI. CDR3 region: CAGGLAGVTDTQYF. CDR3 nucleotides: TGTGCCGGAGGACTAGCGGGGGTCACAGATACGCAGTATTTT.

This rearrangement joins TRBV29-1 to TRBJ2-7; D remains ambiguous. Per germline, CDR1 SQVTM and CDR2 ANQGSEA. The CDR3 loop spans 13 amino acids. V lost 0 bases and J lost 2, with 8 bases in between. CDR3: CSVEDLRTYEQYF. CDR3 sequence (DNA): TGCAGCGTTGAAGATCTACGGACCTACGAGCAGTACTTC.

This chain connects TRBV30 to TRBJ1-6; D unresolved. Germline values: CDR1 GTSNPN, CDR2 SVGIG (reference sequence). V was pared by 2 bases and J by 5 bases, with 10 bases between. The CDR3 runs 14 residues. In DNA form, the CDR3 reads TGTGCCTGGAGTCTGGAGGTGGATAATTCACCCCTCCACTTT. Protein: CAWSLEVDNSPLHF.

This clone has just a few counts. The chain couples TRBV5-1 to TRBJ1-6; tentatively, D is TRBD1 (6 bases). CDR3 size: 15 residues. V was clipped by 2 bases and J by 3 bases, with 9 bases between them. The V gene's germline CDR1 is SGHRS and CDR2 YFSETQ. The CDR3 sequence is CASSFSGDYNSPLHF. The CDR3 DNA reads TGCGCCAGCAGCTTCTCAGGGGACTATAATTCACCCCTCCACTTT.

The chain couples TRBV6-6 to TRBJ2-7; D remains ambiguous. Trimming shortened V by 2 bases and J by 7 bases, and 9 bases separated the two germline ends. CDR1 MNHNY and CDR2 SVGAGI come from the germline V gene (reference sequence). CDR3 length equals 12 residues. The CDR3 DNA sequence: TGTGCCAGCAGTTACACGGTAGTGGAGCAGTACTTC. It encodes CASSYTVVEQYF.

This clone was counted a few times. The chain carries TRBV7-2 and TRBJ2-6; a weak D match, TRBD2 (6 bases). The CDR3 loop spans 13 amino acids. Germline-derived CDR1 and CDR2 are SGHTA and FQGNSA. The V end lost 1 base, the J end lost 12 bases, and 10 bases lay between the germline ends. The CDR3, as DNA: TGTGCCAGCAGCTTAGGCGGGGTGAGCGTCCTGACTTTC. This codes for CASSLGGVSVLTF.

V is TRBV7-8 and J is TRBJ1-5; D is perhaps TRBD1 (5 bases). Germline CDR1 SGHVS, CDR2 FQNEAQ. The V end was cut by 1 base, the J end by 6 bases, with 10 bases between. The CDR3 has 14 residues. CDR3 sequence reads: CASSLGGGVQPQHF. The CDR3 nucleotides are TGTGCCAGCAGCTTAGGAGGAGGGGTTCAGCCCCAGCATTTT. Together with reference TRBV7-8 and TRBJ1-5, the CDR3 gives the full variable domain: GAGVSQSPRYKVAKRGQDVALRCDPISGHVSLFWYQQALGQGPEFLTYFQNEAQLDKSGLPSDRFFAERPEGSVSTLKIQRTQQEDSAVYLCASSLGGGVQPQHFGDGTRLSIL.

This chain joins TRBV27 and TRBJ2-1, with D possibly matching TRBD1 (6 bases). Trimming shortened V by 1 base and J by 6 bases, and 19 bases separated the two germline ends. The CDR3 consists of 17 residues. Germline CDR1 MNHEY, CDR2 SMNVEV (reference sequence). CDR3 sequence reads: CASSLWVGSRGGNEQFF. The CDR3 DNA reads as TGTGCCAGCAGTTTATGGGTAGGGTCACGAGGGGGCAATGAGCAGTTCTTC.

This clone has just one count. CDR3 protein: CAISDRQGWSPLHF. CDR3 nucleotide sequence: TGTGCCATCAGTGACCGACAGGGATGGTCACCCCTCCACTTT. This chain uses TRBV10-3 with TRBJ1-6; 7 bases align to TRBD1. Unmatched junction bases numbered 6, after V lost 3 bases and J lost 10 bases. CDR3 length: 14 amino acids. Germline V lookup: CDR1 ENHRY, CDR2 SYGVKD.

J is TRBJ1-1 and V is TRBV29-1, with D hard to call. V lost 5 bases, J lost 3 bases, and 4 bases lay in between. The CDR3 contains 10 residues. Germline CDR1 and CDR2: SQVTM and ANQGSEA. The CDR3 DNA is TGCAGCGTTCTCTACACTGAAGCTTTCTTT. Its translation: CSVLYTEAFF.